One TCR beta chain is described in this entry. The protocol was immunoSEQ multiplex PCR, while the TCRdb copy is restricted to in-frame clones and leaves out a portion. The sample shows around 140,000 clones, around 82% of them seen only once. Germline V CDR1 and CDR2: SGHRS, YFSETQ. Unmatched junction bases numbered 7, after V lost 3 bases and J lost 0 bases. The CDR3 is made up of 18 amino acids. The source of the sample is a study of blood T cell repertoires in COVID-19. Study at large: The cDNA or gDNA used as material had been derived from T cells, B-cell-depleted T cells, or PBMCs.

This chain links TRBV5-1 with TRBJ2-3, with 13 bases aligning to TRBD2. The receptor was derived from a man aged 55 to 70 with acute or convalescent COVID-19. Sequencing was done on a sample of peripheral blood. CDR3 DNA sequence: TGCGCCAGCAGCTCGGGACTAGCGGGACCCTCTAGCACAGATACGCAGTATTTT. This sequence encodes CASSSGLAGPSSTDTQYF.